This T cell receptor (beta chain) was found in a study of blood T cell repertoires in COVID-19. Study summary: PBMCs, B-cell-depleted T cells, or T cells provided the cDNA or gDNA that made up the material.

The data were produced by immunoSEQ multiplex PCR, yet TCRdb's version contains in-frame clones alone and is incomplete. The table records under 130,000 clones, approximately 89% of them present only once. The receptor's source is a woman older than 75 in a cohort sampled during active COVID-19. Sequencing used peripheral blood.

CDR3 nucleotides: TGTGCCAGTAGTAGACAGGGTTCCACTGAAGCTTTCTTT. It is translated as CASSRQGSTEAFF. The chain has TRBV19 and TRBJ1-1; 7 bases are a match to TRBD1. V dropped 4 bases and J dropped 4; count of bases not matched to a gene: 3. The germline CDR1 and CDR2 sequences are LNHDA and SQIVND (reference sequence). The CDR3 is 13 residues long.